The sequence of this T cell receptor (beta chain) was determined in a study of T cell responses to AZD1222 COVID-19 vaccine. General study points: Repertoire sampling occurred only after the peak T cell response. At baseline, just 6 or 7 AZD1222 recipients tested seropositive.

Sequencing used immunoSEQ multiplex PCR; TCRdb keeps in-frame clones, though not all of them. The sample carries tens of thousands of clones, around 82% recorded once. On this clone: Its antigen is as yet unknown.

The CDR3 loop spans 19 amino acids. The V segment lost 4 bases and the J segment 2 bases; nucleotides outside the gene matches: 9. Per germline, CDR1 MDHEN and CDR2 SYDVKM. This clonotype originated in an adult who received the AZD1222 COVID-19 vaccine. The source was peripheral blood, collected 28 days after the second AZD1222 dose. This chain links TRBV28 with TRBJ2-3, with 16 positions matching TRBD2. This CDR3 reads CASSSGTSGGAGNTDTQYF. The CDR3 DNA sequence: TGTGCCAGCAGTTCCGGGACTAGCGGGGGGGCCGGTAACACAGATACGCAGTATTTT.